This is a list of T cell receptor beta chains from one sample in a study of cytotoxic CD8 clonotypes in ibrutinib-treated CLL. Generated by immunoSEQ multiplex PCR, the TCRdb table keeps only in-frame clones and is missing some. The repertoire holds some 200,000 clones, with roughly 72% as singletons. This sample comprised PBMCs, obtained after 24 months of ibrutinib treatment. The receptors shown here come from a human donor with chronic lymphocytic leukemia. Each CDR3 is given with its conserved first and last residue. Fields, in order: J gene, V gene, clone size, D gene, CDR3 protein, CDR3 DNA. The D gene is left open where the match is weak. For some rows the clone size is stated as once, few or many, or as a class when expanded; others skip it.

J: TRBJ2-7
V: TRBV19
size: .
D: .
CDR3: CASSLAATGSYEQYF
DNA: TGTGCCAGTAGTTTGGCGGCAACGGGCTCCTACGAGCAGTACTTC

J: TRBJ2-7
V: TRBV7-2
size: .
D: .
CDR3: CASSNRDGSYEQYF
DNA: TGTGCCAGCAGCAACCGGGACGGCTCCTACGAGCAGTACTTC

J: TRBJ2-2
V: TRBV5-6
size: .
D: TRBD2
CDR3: CASSGWTSGTENGELFF
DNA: TGTGCCAGCAGCGGATGGACTAGCGGGACCGAAAACGGGGAGCTGTTTTTT

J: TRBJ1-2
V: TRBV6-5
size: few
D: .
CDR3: CASSSQGVYGYTF
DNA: TGTGCCAGCAGTTCACAGGGAGTCTATGGCTACACCTTC

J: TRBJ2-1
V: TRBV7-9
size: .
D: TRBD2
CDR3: CASSLAPSGAYNEQFF
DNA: TGTGCCAGCAGCCTCGCTCCTAGCGGGGCTTACAATGAGCAGTTCTTC

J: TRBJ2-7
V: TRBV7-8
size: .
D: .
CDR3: CASSLRTDYEQYF
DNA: TGTGCCAGCAGCTTAAGAACAGACTACGAGCAGTACTTC

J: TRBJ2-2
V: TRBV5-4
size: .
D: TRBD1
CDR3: CASSLGRRQGYTGELFF
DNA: TGTGCCAGCAGCTTGGGGCGTAGACAGGGTTACACCGGGGAGCTGTTTTTT

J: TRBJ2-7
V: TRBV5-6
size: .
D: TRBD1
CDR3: CASSITGGVYEQYF
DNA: TGTGCCAGCAGCATTACAGGGGGCGTGTACGAGCAGTACTTC

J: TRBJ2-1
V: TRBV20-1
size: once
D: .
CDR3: CSARGQKKQFF
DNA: TGCAGTGCTAGAGGACAAAAGAAGCAGTTCTTC

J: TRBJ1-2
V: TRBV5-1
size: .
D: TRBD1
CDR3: CASGPGDRGQANYGYTF
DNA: TGCGCCAGTGGACCCGGTGACAGGGGACAAGCTAACTATGGCTACACCTTC

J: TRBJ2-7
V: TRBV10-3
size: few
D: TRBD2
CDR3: CAISESTGGSYEQYF
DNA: TGTGCCATCAGTGAGTCGACGGGAGGCTCCTACGAGCAGTACTTC

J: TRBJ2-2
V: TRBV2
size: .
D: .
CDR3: CASSVQGSGELFF
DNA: TGTGCCAGCAGTGTCCAGGGATCCGGGGAGCTGTTTTTT

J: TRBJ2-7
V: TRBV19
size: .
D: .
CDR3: CASSGRVSYEQYF
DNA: TGTGCCAGTTCAGGGCGCGTCTCCTACGAGCAGTACTTC

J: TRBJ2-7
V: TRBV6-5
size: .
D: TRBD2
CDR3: CASSYSSSGINEQYF
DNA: TGTGCCAGCAGTTACTCGTCTAGCGGGATCAACGAGCAGTACTTC

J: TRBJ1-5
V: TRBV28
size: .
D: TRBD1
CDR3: CASTLRQGWTQPQHF
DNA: TGTGCCAGCACTCTCCGACAGGGTTGGACTCAGCCCCAGCATTTT

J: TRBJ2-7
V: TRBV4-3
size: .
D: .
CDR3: CASSQGGNSYEQYF
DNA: TGCGCCAGCAGCCAAGGGGGGAATTCCTACGAGCAGTACTTC

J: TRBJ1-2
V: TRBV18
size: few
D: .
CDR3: CASSPYRDDYGYTF
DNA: TGTGCCAGCTCACCATACAGGGATGACTATGGCTACACCTTC

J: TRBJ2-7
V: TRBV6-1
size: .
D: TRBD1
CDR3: CASSADRASREQYF
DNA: TGTGCCAGCAGTGCAGACAGGGCCTCCAGAGAGCAGTACTTC

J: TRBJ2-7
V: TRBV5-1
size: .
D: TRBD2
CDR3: CASSLTSGSYEQYF
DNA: TGCGCCAGCAGCTTGACTAGCGGGAGCTACGAGCAGTACTTC

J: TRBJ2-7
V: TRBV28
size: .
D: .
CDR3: CASSLNEAYEQYF
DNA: TGTGCCAGCAGTTTGAATGAGGCCTACGAGCAGTACTTC

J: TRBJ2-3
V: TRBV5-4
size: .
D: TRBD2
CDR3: CASSPPRSGSGDTQYF
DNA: TGTGCCAGCAGCCCTCCACGAAGCGGGAGTGGTGATACGCAGTATTTT

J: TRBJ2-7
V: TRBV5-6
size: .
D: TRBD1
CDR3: CASSWTGTYEQYF
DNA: TGTGCCAGCAGCTGGACAGGAACCTACGAGCAGTACTTC

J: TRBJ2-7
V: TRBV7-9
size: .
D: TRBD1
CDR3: CASSLVSGGQGSGEQYF
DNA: TGTGCCAGCAGCTTAGTATCAGGGGGACAGGGGTCGGGCGAGCAGTACTTC